Here is one T cell receptor (beta chain) with its context. As yet, its antigen is unknown. CDR1 MNHEY and CDR2 SVGAGI come from the germline V gene. Trimming removed 7 bases at V and 0 bases at J, with 13 bases between. CDR3 length equals 14 residues. The entry originates in a study of T-cell memory formation after mild COVID-19. Study-wide results and caveats: Contracting CD4+ clones sat mainly in CM and EM; CD8+ in EMRA.

TCRdb reprocessed the 5' RACE reads with MiXCR, giving one entry per CDR3 protein. This repertoire shows 470,000 or so distinct CDR3 sequences, approximately 23% found once; its top ten account for around 13%. Sequencing was performed on PBMCs or a T cell subset sorted from them (not recorded which). The chain links TRBV6-5 to TRBJ2-7; a possible D gene is TRBD1 (6 bases). The source is an adult woman who had mild COVID-19 (a few samples of this study predate the infection). Cell type and time point are not known. CDR3 loop: CASNLRGYSYEQYF. CDR3 coding DNA: TGTGCCAGCAACCTCAGGGGATACTCCTACGAGCAGTACTTC.